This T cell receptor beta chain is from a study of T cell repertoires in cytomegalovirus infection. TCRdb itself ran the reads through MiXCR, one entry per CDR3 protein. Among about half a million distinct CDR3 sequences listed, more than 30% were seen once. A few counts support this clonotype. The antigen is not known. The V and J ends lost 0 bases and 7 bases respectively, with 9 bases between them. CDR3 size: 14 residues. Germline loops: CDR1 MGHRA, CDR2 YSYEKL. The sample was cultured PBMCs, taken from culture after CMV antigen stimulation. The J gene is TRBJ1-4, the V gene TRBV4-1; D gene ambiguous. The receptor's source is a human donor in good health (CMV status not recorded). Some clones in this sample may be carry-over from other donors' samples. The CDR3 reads CASSQEYLGEKLFF. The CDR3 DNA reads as TGCGCCAGCAGCCAAGAATATCTAGGTGAAAAACTGTTTTTT.